This TCR beta chain was captured by sequencing in a study of T cell repertoires in cytomegalovirus infection (dated by TCRdb to between 2019 and 2020). Broadly, across the study: Peptide stimulations targeted recently identified HLA-C-restricted CMV epitopes, whose presentation resists viral immunomodulation, together with well-studied HLA-B-restricted epitopes. The HLA type of each donor mattered for the analysis, because public TCR beta signatures pointed to carriage of CMV infection along with the matching HLA type.

As for this clonotype: Its specific antigen is unknown. One base away there is no much larger clone; base qualities are not given.

For sequencing, an Illumina HiSeq 1500 was employed. TCRdb redid the processing of the public reads, applying fastp at Q25 and MiXCR, and retained in-frame beta chains. Each CDR3 protein gets just one entry, which takes the most common genes and DNA from the rows behind it. This sample holds roughly 700,000 distinct CDR3 sequences; around 35% were observed only once. The top ten constitute around a sixth of the sample. Broader findings and caveats from the paper: The ex vivo response was dominated by HLA-C-restricted CMV-specific TCR beta clonotypes, and the single most frequent clonotype in two of eight donors was supplied by these HLA-C-restricted clonotypes. In both this cohort and an independent roughly 350-donor cohort, the cumulative frequency of public TCR beta family members distinguished carriers of CMV infection plus the relevant HLA type.

CDR1 and CDR2 (MNHNS, SASEGT) derive from the germline V gene. Counted from cysteine to phenylalanine, this CDR3 has 14 amino acids. Only CDR3 DNA remains: 42 bases, in frame from the first base. The germline ends are 14 bases apart after V is trimmed by 1 base and J by 8 bases. The treatment or condition label, read with the paper, signifies: in vitro stimulation with specific CMV peptide epitopes to enrich CMV-specific T cells. This material consisted of cultured PBMCs, taken from culture after CMV antigen stimulation. Recombination connected TRBV6-1 to TRBJ1-1; a weak D assignment points to TRBD1 (5 bases agree). The receptor's source is a human donor in good health (CMV status not recorded). Some clones in this sample may be carry-over from other donors' samples. The CDR3 here reads CASSEVRGETEAFF. The sequenced DNA is TGTGCCAGCAGTGAAGTTCGGGGGGAGACAGAAGCTTTCTTT.